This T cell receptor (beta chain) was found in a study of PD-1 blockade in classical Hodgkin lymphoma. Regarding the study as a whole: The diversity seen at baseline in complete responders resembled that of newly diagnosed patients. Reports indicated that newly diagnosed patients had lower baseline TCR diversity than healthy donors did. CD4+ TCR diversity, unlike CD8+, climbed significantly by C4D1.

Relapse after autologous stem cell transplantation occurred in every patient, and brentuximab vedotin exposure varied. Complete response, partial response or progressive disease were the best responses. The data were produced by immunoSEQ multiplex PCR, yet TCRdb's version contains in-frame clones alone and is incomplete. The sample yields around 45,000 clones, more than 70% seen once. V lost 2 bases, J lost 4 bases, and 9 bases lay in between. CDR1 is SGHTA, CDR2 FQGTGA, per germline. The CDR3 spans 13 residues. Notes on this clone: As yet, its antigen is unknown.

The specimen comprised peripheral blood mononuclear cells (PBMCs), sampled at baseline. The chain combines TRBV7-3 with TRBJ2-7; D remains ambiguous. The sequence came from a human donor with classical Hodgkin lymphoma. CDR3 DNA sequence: TGTGCCAGCAGCTTACAGGACGGGTACGAGCAGTACTTC. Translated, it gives CASSLQDGYEQYF. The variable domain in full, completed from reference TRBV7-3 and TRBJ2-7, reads GAGVSQTPSNKVTEKGKYVELRCDPISGHTALYWYRQSLGQGPEFLIYFQGTGAADDSGLPNDRFFAVRPEGSVSTLKIQRTERGDSAVYLCASSLQDGYEQYFGPGTRLTVT.